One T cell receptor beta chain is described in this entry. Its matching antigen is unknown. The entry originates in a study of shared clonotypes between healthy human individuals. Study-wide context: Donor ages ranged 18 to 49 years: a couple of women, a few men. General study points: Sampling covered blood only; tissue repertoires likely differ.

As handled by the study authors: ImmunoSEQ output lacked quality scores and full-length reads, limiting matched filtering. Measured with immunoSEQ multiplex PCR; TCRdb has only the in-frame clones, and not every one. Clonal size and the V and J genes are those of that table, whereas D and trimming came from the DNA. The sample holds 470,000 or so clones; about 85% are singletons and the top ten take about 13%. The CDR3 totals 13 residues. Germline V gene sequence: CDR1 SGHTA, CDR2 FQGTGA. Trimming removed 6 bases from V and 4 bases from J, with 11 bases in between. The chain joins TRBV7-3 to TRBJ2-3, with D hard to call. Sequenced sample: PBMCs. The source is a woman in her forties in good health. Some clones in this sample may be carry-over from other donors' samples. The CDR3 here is CASSLEIADTQYF. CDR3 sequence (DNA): TGTGCCAGCAGTCTCGAAATCGCAGATACGCAGTATTTT. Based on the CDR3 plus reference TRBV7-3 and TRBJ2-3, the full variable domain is GAGVSQTPSNKVTEKGKYVELRCDPISGHTALYWYRQSLGQGPEFLIYFQGTGAADDSGLPNDRFFAVRPEGSVSTLKIQRTERGDSAVYLCASSLEIADTQYFGPGTRLTVL.